The 23 T cell receptor beta chains below all came from one sample that was sequenced in a study of blood T cells in healthy people across ages (dated by TCRdb to between 2015 and 2016). The library was generated by 5' RACE. The reads were generated on an Illumina HiSeq 2500. The second PCR ran for roughly 7 to 12 cycles and used a J-beta primer mix along with a sample-barcoded 5' primer. TCRdb reprocessing: public reads trimmed at Q25 with fastp, clones called with MiXCR, in-frame beta chains kept. Every entry covers one CDR3 protein and lists the most common genes and DNA from its rows. In all, the sample holds some 860,000 distinct CDR3 sequences, and around three fifths of those were seen once. Jointly, the top ten make up around 25% of the sample. The sequencing input was blood. All receptors derive from a man aged 35 to 55 in good health.

The chain uses TRBV9 and TRBJ1-2, with D possibly TRBD1 on 5 matching bases. Trimming removed 0 bases from V and 0 bases from J, with 15 bases in between. The CDR3 extends over 17 amino acids. CDR1 and CDR2 from the germline V gene are SGDLS and YYNGEE. For the CDR3, the DNA is TGTGCCAGCAGCGTAGAAGCCCTTGTGACAGCTAACTATGGCTACACCTTC. The encoded protein is CASSVEALVTANYGYTF.

This clonotype was observed a handful of times. This sequence joins TRBV27 and TRBJ2-7, with D possibly TRBD2 on 6 matching bases. The CDR3 totals 14 residues. Germline V gene sequence: CDR1 MNHEY, CDR2 SMNVEV (reference sequence). The ends were cut back, 3 bases at V and 3 bases at J, with 12 bases in the middle. CDR3 in DNA: TGTGCCAGCAGTTTCGGGCGGGAAGACTACGAGCAGTACTTC. Translation: CASSFGREDYEQYF.

This clonotype appeared a few times. The chain employs TRBV20-1 and TRBJ2-1; perhaps TRBD1 as D (6 bases). Trimming cost V 6 bases and J 8 bases, with 14 bases left between them. The CDR3 is 12 amino acids. In germline, CDR1 is DFQATT, CDR2 SNEGSKA (reference sequence). CDR3 bases: TGCAGTGCCACTGAACAGGGCTATGAGCAGTTCTTC. Amino acids: CSATEQGYEQFF.

The V gene is TRBV13, the J gene TRBJ2-7; D is uncertain. V was shortened by 4 bases and J by 1 base, with 11 bases between the two germline ends. Per the germline V gene, CDR1 is PRHDT and CDR2 is FYEKMQ (reference sequence). The CDR3 sequence is 14 residues long. The CDR3 nucleotides are TGTGCCAGCAGCTCGTTCGGCTCATCCTACGAGCAGTACTTC. Its protein is CASSSFGSSYEQYF. Full variable domain (remainder filled in from reference TRBV13 and TRBJ2-7): AAGVIQSPRHLIKEKRETATLKCYPIPRHDTVYWYQQGPGQDPQFLISFYEKMQSDKGSIPDRFSAQQFSDYHSELNMSSLELGDSALYFCASSSFGSSYEQYFGPGTRLTVT.

The chain employs TRBV28 and TRBJ1-6, with 8 bases lining up with TRBD1. J gave up 10 bases and V 5 bases, and 4 bases lay outside the gene matches. The CDR3 extends over 13 amino acids. Per germline, CDR1 MDHEN and CDR2 SYDVKM. The CDR3 region has the DNA TGTGCCAGCAGTGAGACAGGGGACTCACCCCTCCACTTT. Amino acid sequence: CASSETGDSPLHF.

This rearrangement joins TRBV28 to TRBJ1-6, with 7 bases that match TRBD1. This CDR3 comprises 16 residues. Germline V gene sequence: CDR1 MDHEN, CDR2 SYDVKM. After removal of 6 bases from V and 4 bases from J, the junction contained 9 bases not matched to a gene. In nucleotides, the CDR3 is TGTGCCAGCAGCTCACGAGGGGACAGATATAATTCACCCCTCCACTTT. Its protein product is CASSSRGDRYNSPLHF.

Only a few counts were recorded for this clonotype. CDR3 DNA: TGCGCCAGCAGCTTCCGGTCGGGGACAGATACGCAGTATTTT. This translates into CASSFRSGTDTQYF. This chain links TRBV5-1 with TRBJ2-3; D is possibly TRBD2 (5 bases). This CDR3 contains 14 residues. Germline V CDR1 and CDR2: SGHRS, YFSETQ. Between the trimmed V and J ends, which lost 2 bases and 3 bases, there was a span of 10 bases. Full variable domain (outside the CDR3, taken from reference TRBV5-1 and TRBJ2-3): KAGVTQTPRYLIKTRGQQVTLSCSPISGHRSVSWYQQTPGQGLQFLFEYFSETQRNKGNFPGRFSGRQFSNSRSEMNVSTLELGDSALYLCASSFRSGTDTQYFGPGTRLTVL.

This clonotype was picked up many times. J is TRBJ2-1 and V is TRBV4-3; 12 bases agree with TRBD2. Germline values: CDR1 LGHNA, CDR2 YSLEER. The CDR3 has 16 residues. V lost 3 bases to trimming and J lost 8 bases; unmatched junction nucleotides: 8. DNA for the CDR3: TGCGCCAGCAGCCAGCCTCTAGCGGGAGGGCGGGATGAGCAGTTCTTC. Translating gives CASSQPLAGGRDEQFF.

V usage is TRBV7-6 and J usage is TRBJ2-1; TRBD2 matches 15 bases. The trim removed 5 bases at V and 1 base at J, leaving 12 bases unmatched. The CDR3 length is 20 residues. Germline CDR1 reads SGHVS; CDR2 reads FNYEAQ. CDR3 nucleotide sequence: TGTGCCAGCAGCCGCAGGGCCGGACTAGCGGGAGGGGGTTCCTACAATGAGCAGTTCTTC. Translation: CASSRRAGLAGGGSYNEQFF.

In regard to this clonotype: A much larger clone is a single base away; this may be a read error. This chain connects TRBV28 to TRBJ2-5; D unclear. With the DNA end fitting TRBJ2-7 better, the J assignment may be wrong. This CDR3 has 12 residues. The V gene's germline CDR1 is MDHEN and CDR2 SYDVKM. For the CDR3, the DNA is TGTGTCAGCAGTCCGATGAGGTACGAGCAGTACTTC. Translation: CVSSPMRYEQYF.

The chain links TRBV28 to TRBJ1-4; weak D call: TRBD1 (5 bases). This CDR3 has 14 amino acids. Per the germline V gene, CDR1 is MDHEN and CDR2 is SYDVKM. Trimming stripped 7 bases from V and 4 bases from J, with 13 bases between. The CDR3 reads CASTLDSLNEKLFF. The CDR3 region has the DNA TGTGCCAGCACCCTAGACAGTCTTAATGAAAAACTGTTTTTT.

The chain carries TRBV12-3 or TRBV12-4 and TRBJ2-5; a possible D gene is TRBD1 (5 bases). The CDR3 is 14 amino acids. V lost 4 bases and J lost 4, with 13 bases in between. The CDR3 sequence: CASSSKGAIETQYF. The CDR3 DNA reads TGTGCCAGCAGTTCTAAAGGGGCGATAGAGACCCAGTACTTC.

The gene calls are TRBV11-2 and TRBJ2-7; D is perhaps TRBD2 (5 bases). The V end lost 5 bases, the J end lost 3 bases, and 14 bases lay between the germline ends. The germline gives CDR1 SGHAT, CDR2 FQNNGV. There are 14 residues in the CDR3. The CDR3 protein is CASSPGFAFYEQYF. The CDR3 DNA sequence: TGTGCCAGCAGCCCGGGGTTTGCGTTCTACGAGCAGTACTTC.

This clonotype was counted only a few times. V is TRBV29-1 and J is TRBJ2-1, with D possibly matching TRBD2 (8 bases). The length of the CDR3 is 14 residues. The V end was cut by 6 bases, the J end by 6 bases, with 18 bases between. Germline assignment: CDR1 SQVTM and CDR2 ANQGSEA. CDR3 amino acids: CSVIAGQFPNEQFF. In DNA form, the CDR3 reads TGCAGCGTGATAGCGGGACAGTTTCCCAATGAGCAGTTCTTC.

The rearrangement joins TRBV14 to TRBJ2-5; 10 bases map to TRBD1. The J call may be incorrect, as the DNA end agrees better with TRBJ2-4. Germline loops: CDR1 SGHDN, CDR2 FVKESK. This CDR3 contains 15 residues. CDR3 residues: CASRQDRGYGNIQYF. The CDR3 DNA sequence: TGTGCCAGCAGACAGGACAGGGGGTATGGAAACATTCAGTACTTC.

The V and J genes are TRBV5-8 and TRBJ2-3, with D unresolved. V lost 2 bases and J 6 bases, leaving 19 bases between the germline ends. CDR3 length equals 16 residues. In germline, CDR1 is SGHTS, CDR2 YDEGEE. The CDR3 reads CASSFASGGRADTQYF. The CDR3 nucleotides read TGTGCCAGCAGCTTTGCCAGTGGTGGTCGCGCGGATACGCAGTATTTT.

This clonotype was counted between two and nine times. The chain employs TRBV24-1 and TRBJ1-1; the match to TRBD1 covers 7 bases. The CDR3 runs to 13 residues. Trimming at V came to 8 bases and at J to 5 bases, leaving 7 bases not matched to a gene. Per the germline V gene, CDR1 is KGHDR and CDR2 is SFDVKD. As DNA, the CDR3 is TGTGCCACCATTCCGACAGGGCCGACTGAAGCTTTCTTT. Translating it yields CATIPTGPTEAFF.

This chain joins TRBV6-1 and TRBJ1-4, with D possibly being TRBD1 (5 bases). Germline CDR1 and CDR2: MNHNS and SASEGT. The ends were cut back, 0 bases at V and 4 bases at J, with 12 bases in the middle. This CDR3 has 16 amino acids. In nucleotides, the CDR3 is TGTGCCAGCAGTGAAGCGGTCGGGCAGGGTAATGAAAAACTGTTTTTT. Translating it yields CASSEAVGQGNEKLFF.

This clonotype has just a few counts. This chain uses TRBV4-3 with TRBJ2-7, with D perhaps assigned TRBD1 or TRBD2 (7 bases each). The germline gives CDR1 LGHNA, CDR2 YSLEER. V shed 5 bases and J shed 1 base, with 21 bases lying between them. The CDR3 contains 17 residues. CDR3 amino acids: CASSARGGGTASYEQYF. The CDR3 nucleotides are TGCGCCAGCAGCGCCCGTGGGGGGGGGACAGCATCCTACGAGCAGTACTTC.

The chain carries TRBV27 and TRBJ2-7; TRBD2 aligns across 12 bases. Losses at the gene ends were 4 bases for V and 3 bases for J; bases not matched to a gene: 7. Germline values: CDR1 MNHEY, CDR2 SMNVEV (reference sequence). This CDR3 has 16 amino acids. CDR3 protein: CASSSSGRAEGYEQYF. CDR3 DNA: TGTGCCAGCAGTTCTAGCGGGAGGGCCGAGGGCTACGAGCAGTACTTC.

The chain is built from TRBV7-2 and TRBJ2-5, with 7 positions matching TRBD2. Per germline, CDR1 SGHTA and CDR2 FQGNSA. V was pared by 3 bases and J by 0 bases, with 4 bases of the junction left unmatched. This CDR3 comprises 15 residues. In DNA, the CDR3 is TGTGCCAGCAGCTTGGGGGGGTCCAACCAAGAGACCCAGTACTTC. This encodes CASSLGGSNQETQYF.

V usage is TRBV4-2 and J usage is TRBJ2-1; tentatively, D is TRBD1 or TRBD2 (5 bases each). Germline V lookup: CDR1 LGHNA, CDR2 YNFKEQ. The CDR3 is made up of 16 amino acids. Trimming pared 2 bases from V and 2 bases from J, leaving 13 bases between. CDR3 coding DNA: TGTGCCAGCAGCCAATCCGGGGCGATCACCTACAATGAGCAGTTCTTC. Its translation: CASSQSGAITYNEQFF.

This clonotype was detected only a few times. The chain recombines TRBV2 with TRBJ2-1; TRBD2 aligns across 9 bases. This CDR3 is 17 amino acids long. The junction had 12 bases not matched to a gene; V was cut back by 7 bases and J by 2 bases. Germline CDR1 SNHLY, CDR2 FYNNEI. The CDR3 here is CASIRAVSGGTYNEQFF. The CDR3 DNA is TGTGCCAGCATTCGAGCAGTTAGCGGGGGAACCTACAATGAGCAGTTCTTC.